This passage covers 7 T cell receptor beta chains from one sample sequenced in a study of T-cell reconstitution after alpha-beta-depleted transplantation in children. Unique molecular identifiers were incorporated during preparation of the TCRbeta library. A single record per CDR3 protein comes from TCRdb applying MiXCR to the PCR reads. The data show around 250,000 distinct CDR3 sequences, 6.5% to 9% seen once. Specimen: PBMCs, mostly from graft donor cells, collected 180 days after TCRalphabeta/CD19-depleted stem cell transplant. All receptors come from a male patient between 10 and 17 years old who had a stem cell transplant for acute lymphoblastic leukemia, so the T cells may come from the graft donor.

This clonotype was detected many times. The rearrangement uses TRBV5-1 and TRBJ2-1, with unresolved D. The V end was cut by 0 bases, the J end by 0 bases, with 4 bases between. The CDR3 sequence is 14 residues long. The germline CDR1 and CDR2 sequences are SGHRS and YFSETQ. CDR3 amino acids: CASSLGVSYNEQFF. The CDR3 DNA reads TGCGCCAGCAGCTTGGGAGTCTCCTACAATGAGCAGTTCTTC.

This clonotype came up many times. This chain connects TRBV12-3 or TRBV12-4 to TRBJ2-1; 10 positions agree with TRBD2. V was clipped by 1 base and J by 0 bases; unmatched bases: 3. The CDR3 has 17 amino acids. This chain's CDR3 is CASSLGSSGSSYNEQFF. The CDR3 DNA reads as TGTGCCAGCAGTTTAGGGTCTAGCGGGAGCTCCTACAATGAGCAGTTCTTC.

In its sample, this clonotype was seen once. Just one base apart from a much larger clone, this may be a read error. This chain links TRBV11-2 with TRBJ2-3, with D possibly called TRBD1 or TRBD2 (5 bases each). The CDR3 totals 17 residues. The V gene's germline CDR1 is SGHAT and CDR2 FQNNGV. Trimming removed 5 bases at V and 6 bases at J, with 24 bases between. CDR3 loop: CASSIYRVGTVLDTQYF. CDR3 in DNA: TGTGCCAGCAGCATATACCGCGTGGGGACCGTCTTGGATACGCAGTATTTT.

This clonotype was detected ten times or more. The rearrangement joins TRBV11-2 to TRBJ2-3; D is possibly TRBD1 or TRBD2 (6 bases each). The CDR3 loop spans 15 amino acids. V lost 7 bases to trimming and J lost 1 base, with 15 bases between them. The germline V gene encodes CDR1 SGHAT and CDR2 FQNNGV. The CDR3 spells CASTTPGAGTDTQYF. CDR3 in DNA: TGTGCCAGCACCACCCCGGGGGCAGGCACAGATACGCAGTATTTT.

Remarks on this clonotype: Possible read error: a much larger clone is one base away. The rearrangement joins TRBV5-1 to TRBJ2-5; 8 nucleotides line up with TRBD1. The CDR3 has 15 amino acids. V was pared by 4 bases and J by 2 bases, with 7 bases of the junction left unmatched. Germline CDR1 SGHRS, CDR2 YFSETQ. For the CDR3, the DNA is TGCGCCAGCAGCCCTGTGGACAGGGCGCAAGAGACCCAGTACTTC. Residues: CASSPVDRAQETQYF.

Many counts were recorded for this clonotype. V is TRBV29-1 and J is TRBJ1-6; 7 positions match TRBD1. After removal of 6 bases from V and 6 bases from J, the junction contained 5 bases not matched to a gene. Germline V lookup: CDR1 SQVTM, CDR2 ANQGSEA. CDR3 length: 13 residues. CDR3 nucleotides: TGCAGCGTCCGACAGGGCCTTAATTCACCCCTCCACTTT. Translated, it gives CSVRQGLNSPLHF.

This clonotype has ten or more counts. The genes are TRBV6-1 and TRBJ2-7; 13 bases are shared with TRBD2. The V gene end was trimmed by 5 bases and the J gene end by 0 bases; junction bases not matched to a gene: 7. The CDR3 is made up of 17 amino acids. CDR1 is MNHNS and CDR2 is SASEGT in the germline V gene. The CDR3 reads CASSMGTSGTSSYEQYF. In DNA form, the CDR3 reads TGTGCCAGCAGTATGGGGACTAGCGGGACCAGCTCCTACGAGCAGTACTTC.